A selection of T cell receptor beta chains follows, all from one sample in a study of T cell repertoires in cytomegalovirus infection. TCRdb re-derived calls from the reads in MiXCR, one entry per CDR3 protein. The sample contains around 300,000 distinct CDR3 sequences, more than 20% of which appear only once. Input material: PBMCs. The receptors were sampled from a human donor in good health (CMV status not recorded). Some clones in this sample may be carry-over from other donors' samples. CDR3s include the opening cysteine and the closing phenylalanine or tryptophan. The D gene is left open where the match is weak. Size is omitted from some rows. Given values are once, few, many or a class for expanded clones.

j_call: TRBJ2-3
v_call: TRBV20-1
clone_size: .
d_call: TRBD2
cdr3_aa: CSARLAGSVDTQYF
cdr3_nt: TGCAGTGCAAGACTAGCGGGCTCGGTAGATACGCAGTATTTT

j_call: TRBJ1-2
v_call: TRBV29-1
clone_size: .
d_call: TRBD1
cdr3_aa: CSVGEGAYGYTF
cdr3_nt: TGCAGCGTTGGCGAGGGGGCGTATGGCTACACCTTC

j_call: TRBJ2-5
v_call: TRBV28
clone_size: few
d_call: .
cdr3_aa: CASRGPGLWQETQYF
cdr3_nt: TGTGCCAGCCGGGGACCGGGGTTGTGGCAAGAGACCCAGTACTTC

j_call: TRBJ2-3
v_call: TRBV7-2
clone_size: many
d_call: .
cdr3_aa: CASSLVATSRTSTDTQYF
cdr3_nt: TGTGCCAGCAGCTTAGTTGCGACTAGTAGGACTAGCACAGATACGCAGTATTTT

j_call: TRBJ2-1
v_call: TRBV7-9
clone_size: few
d_call: .
cdr3_aa: CASSLAPGPDNEQFF
cdr3_nt: TGTGCCAGCAGCTTAGCTCCCGGTCCGGACAATGAGCAGTTCTTC

j_call: TRBJ2-5
v_call: TRBV7-2
clone_size: many
d_call: TRBD2
cdr3_aa: CASSPLGLAGGGETQYF
cdr3_nt: TGTGCCAGCAGCCCCCTAGGGCTAGCGGGTGGGGGAGAGACCCAGTACTTC

j_call: TRBJ1-5
v_call: TRBV24-1
clone_size: .
d_call: .
cdr3_aa: CATSNPDSNQPQHF
cdr3_nt: TGTGCCACCAGTAATCCTGATAGCAATCAGCCCCAGCATTTT

j_call: TRBJ2-7
v_call: TRBV4-3
clone_size: .
d_call: .
cdr3_aa: CASSFMGAGEQYF
cdr3_nt: TGCGCCAGCAGTTTTATGGGGGCCGGCGAGCAGTACTTC

j_call: TRBJ2-7
v_call: TRBV7-2
clone_size: many
d_call: TRBD1
cdr3_aa: CASSSRTGSSYEQYF
cdr3_nt: TGTGCCAGCAGCTCCCGGACAGGAAGCTCCTACGAGCAGTACTTC

j_call: TRBJ2-1
v_call: TRBV7-9
clone_size: many
d_call: TRBD2
cdr3_aa: CASSSSPSGGENEQFF
cdr3_nt: TGTGCCAGCAGCTCATCCCCAAGCGGGGGGGAGAATGAGCAGTTCTTC

j_call: TRBJ1-2
v_call: TRBV7-9
clone_size: few
d_call: TRBD1
cdr3_aa: CASSSDREYYGYTF
cdr3_nt: TGTGCCAGCAGCTCGGACAGGGAATACTATGGCTACACCTTC

j_call: TRBJ2-1
v_call: TRBV6-8
clone_size: few
d_call: .
cdr3_aa: CASSYDHNEQFF
cdr3_nt: TGTGCCAGCAGTTACGACCACAATGAGCAGTTCTTC

j_call: TRBJ2-3
v_call: TRBV7-8
clone_size: many
d_call: TRBD2
cdr3_aa: CASSLEGGSDTQYF
cdr3_nt: TGTGCCAGCAGCTTAGAGGGAGGGAGCGATACGCAGTATTTT

j_call: TRBJ2-1
v_call: TRBV12-3/TRBV12-4
clone_size: .
d_call: .
cdr3_aa: CASSPGGASRQFF
cdr3_nt: TGTGCCAGCAGTCCCGGGGGAGCAAGTCGGCAGTTCTTC

j_call: TRBJ2-2
v_call: TRBV7-3
clone_size: many
d_call: .
cdr3_aa: CASSSGFANTGELFF
cdr3_nt: TGTGCCAGCAGCTCAGGATTCGCGAACACCGGGGAGCTGTTTTTT

j_call: TRBJ2-7
v_call: TRBV7-3
clone_size: .
d_call: TRBD1
cdr3_aa: CASSRAGTGDYEQYF
cdr3_nt: TGTGCCAGCAGCCGGGCCGGGACAGGGGACTACGAGCAGTACTTC

j_call: TRBJ2-7
v_call: TRBV7-2
clone_size: many
d_call: TRBD2
cdr3_aa: CASSLVGSGGPFGEQYF
cdr3_nt: TGTGCCAGCAGCTTAGTAGGTAGCGGGGGCCCTTTCGGCGAGCAGTACTTC

j_call: TRBJ2-7
v_call: TRBV5-5
clone_size: few
d_call: TRBD1
cdr3_aa: CASTRTGQRVEQYF
cdr3_nt: TGTGCCAGCACCAGGACAGGGCAAAGGGTCGAGCAGTACTTC